Presented here are 7 T cell receptor beta chains from one specimen sequenced in a study of early T cells in non-severe SARS-CoV-2 infection. One entry per CDR3 protein results from TCRdb running MiXCR on the 5' RACE reads. The table records about 52,000 distinct CDR3 sequences, over 7% of them present only once. Sequencing was done on a sample of whole blood. These receptors were collected from an adult who was a healthcare worker with PCR-confirmed SARS-CoV-2 infection or an uninfected control (not recorded which).

This chain links TRBV9 with TRBJ1-4; D possibly corresponds to TRBD1 (5 bases). Trimming took off 0 bases at V and 10 bases at J, with 16 bases between the two ends. The CDR3 is 15 residues long. Germline values: CDR1 SGDLS, CDR2 YYNGEE. CDR3: CASSVGEQQRGKLFF. CDR3 nucleotide sequence: TGTGCCAGCAGCGTAGGAGAGCAACAAAGGGGAAAACTGTTTTTT.

This clonotype showed up just a few times. The V call is TRBV27, the J call TRBJ2-7; the D gene is possibly TRBD1 (6 bases). The CDR3 consists of 16 residues. In germline, CDR1 is MNHEY, CDR2 SMNVEV (reference sequence). V was clipped by 4 bases and J by 0 bases, with 16 bases between them. CDR3 region: CASSSRRGQSSYEQYF. CDR3 DNA sequence: TGTGCCAGCAGTTCACGCCGGGGACAAAGCTCCTACGAGCAGTACTTC.

This clonotype showed up many times. The gene calls are TRBV2 and TRBJ2-7; D unclear. Trimming left V 1 base short and J 7 bases short, with 11 bases between. Germline V gene data show CDR1 as SNHLY and CDR2 as FYNNEI. The CDR3 runs to 13 residues. The CDR3, as DNA: TGTGCCAGCAGTGAAGATCTCCTGGGGGAGCAGTACTTC. It encodes CASSEDLLGEQYF.

The chain has TRBV19 and TRBJ2-3; the D gene could be TRBD1 or TRBD2 (5 bases each). This CDR3 comprises 15 residues. Germline V gene lookup returns CDR1 LNHDA and CDR2 SQIVND (reference sequence). V lost 3 bases, J lost 1 base, and 11 bases lay in between. The chain's CDR3 is CASSMRGEGTDTQYF. The CDR3 nucleotides read TGTGCCAGTAGTATGAGGGGCGAAGGCACAGATACGCAGTATTTT.

The chain links TRBV19 to TRBJ2-7; possible D gene TRBD1, 5 bases. Trimming pared 5 bases from V and 2 bases from J, leaving 10 bases between. The CDR3 runs 13 residues. Germline CDR1 and CDR2: LNHDA and SQIVND (reference sequence). The CDR3, as DNA: TGTGCCAGTAGTGAGACAGAGACCTACGAGCAGTACTTC. This sequence encodes CASSETETYEQYF.

This clonotype occurred many times. The rearrangement links TRBV2 to TRBJ2-7; D is perhaps TRBD1 (6 bases). The V gene lost 2 bases and the J gene lost 3 bases, with 11 bases spanning the gap. The CDR3 consists of 14 residues. Germline values: CDR1 SNHLY, CDR2 FYNNEI. The CDR3 DNA sequence: TGTGCCAGCAGTGAATTCCAGGGGAACTACGAGCAGTACTTC. Encoded protein: CASSEFQGNYEQYF.

The rearrangement uses TRBV10-1 and TRBJ1-1, with D possibly matching TRBD1 (6 bases). Trimming pared 2 bases from V and 0 bases from J, leaving 16 bases between. The CDR3 runs 17 residues. The germline V gene has CDR1 WNHNN and CDR2 SYGVQD (reference sequence). The CDR3 DNA follows: TGCGCCAGCAGTGAGATGAAAGACAGGACCATGAACACTGAAGCTTTCTTT. Encoded protein: CASSEMKDRTMNTEAFF.